This T cell receptor (beta chain) was retrieved from a study of neurological immune-mediated disorders. Sample time point: longitudinal time-point 2. The germline V gene has CDR1 SGDLS and CDR2 YYNGEE. This CDR3 contains 16 residues. V trimming: 0 bases; J trimming: 7 bases; junction bases outside the gene matches: 5. This clonotype was detected only a few times. TCRdb reprocessed the 5' RACE reads via MiXCR and lists one record per CDR3 protein. Of about 80,000 distinct CDR3 sequences detected, approximately 5.8% appear once; the ten largest clones hold 7.9%. The sequence came from an older woman with multiple sclerosis. Input material: PBMCs. This chain uses TRBV9 with TRBJ2-1; 12 nucleotides align to TRBD2. CDR3 protein: CASSVGTSGGWNEQFF. The CDR3 DNA reads as TGTGCCAGCAGCGTAGGAACTAGCGGGGGGTGGAATGAGCAGTTCTTC.